This record covers a single TCR beta chain. The data were taken from a study of identical twins. Germline assignment: CDR1 MNHEY and CDR2 SVGAGI. CDR3 length equals 15 residues. The ends lost 2 bases at V and 3 bases at J; junction bases unmatched: 5. TCRdb called the 5' RACE reads again in MiXCR, with one record for every CDR3 protein. Here the sample spans hundreds of thousands of distinct CDR3 sequences, around a sixth being singletons. These data also featured in a second study, about T cells expressing NK-cell markers.

The sample was PBMCs. The source is a woman aged 18-29 years in good health. This chain joins TRBV6-5 and TRBJ1-2; 8 bases map to TRBD1. CDR3 DNA sequence: TGTGCCAGCAGTTACAGAACAGGGGGTTACTATGGCTACACCTTC. Translation gives CASSYRTGGYYGYTF.